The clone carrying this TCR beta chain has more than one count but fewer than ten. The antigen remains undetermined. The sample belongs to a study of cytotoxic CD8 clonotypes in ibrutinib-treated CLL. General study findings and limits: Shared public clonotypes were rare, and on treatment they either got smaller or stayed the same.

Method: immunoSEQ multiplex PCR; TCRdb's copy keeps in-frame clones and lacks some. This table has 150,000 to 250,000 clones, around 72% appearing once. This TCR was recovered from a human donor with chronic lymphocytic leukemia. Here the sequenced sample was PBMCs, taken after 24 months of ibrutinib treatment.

CDR3 nucleotides: TGTGCTATAGGACCGTACAATGAGCAGTTCTTC. Encoded protein: CAIGPYNEQFF. The rearrangement links TRBV27 to TRBJ2-1; no firm D call. The CDR3 has 11 amino acids. CDR1 MNHEY and CDR2 SMNVEV come from the germline V gene (reference sequence).